This record concerns one TCR beta chain sequence. Its antigen is unidentified. V was shortened by 4 bases and J by 3 bases, with 13 bases between the two germline ends. This CDR3 spans 16 amino acids. The V gene's germline CDR1 is LNHDA and CDR2 SQIVND (reference sequence). The study ran its PCR with 60 Vbeta and 13 Jbeta primers. Clones were sequenced by immunoSEQ multiplex PCR, and TCRdb holds only the in-frame ones, with some missing. The sample includes around 130,000 clones, approximately 80% of them seen just once. The data are from a study of cytomegalovirus exposure and HLA in healthy donors. Study conclusions and caveats: A previous analysis found most TCR beta V segments productive roughly 87% or roughly 30% of the time. Most observed TCR sequences were rare, whereas some public TCRs were detected in many donors. According to a later analysis, donors in an Asian-associated ancestry cluster reportedly had fewer N-insertions than the approximately 620-donor mean.

What was sequenced was PBMCs. This sequence originates from a young man in good health and CMV-seropositive. The V and J genes are TRBV19 and TRBJ1-6; D uncertain. The CDR3 bases are TGTGCCAGTAGTAGAGCGAGGAAAAACTATAATTCACCCCTCCACTTT. Translation: CASSRARKNYNSPLHF. Full variable domain (rest looked up from reference TRBV19 and TRBJ1-6): DGGITQSPKYLFRKEGQNVTLSCEQNLNHDAMYWYRQDPGQGLRLIYYSQIVNDFQKGDIAEGYSVSREKKESFPLTVTSAQKNPTAFYLCASSRARKNYNSPLHFGNGTRLTVT.